This TCR beta chain was sequenced during a study of OX40 agonist ivuxolimab in advanced cancers. TCRdb's table, derived via immunoSEQ multiplex PCR, lists solely in-frame clones and lacks some. The sample lists about 45,000 clones, around 94% occurring once. This CDR3 has 14 amino acids. V was trimmed by 0 bases and J by 6 bases, leaving 8 bases between them. Germline V CDR1 and CDR2: MGHRA, YSYEKL. The chain combines TRBV4-1 with TRBJ2-2, with a tentative D call TRBD1 (6 bases). The origin of this receptor is an adult with an advanced solid tumor such as melanoma, head and neck, liver or kidney cancer. The specimen comprised CD4+ or CD8+ T cells sorted from blood, sampled in a trial of the OX40 agonist ivuxolimab. CDR3 sequence reads: CASSQEGAAGELFF. The CDR3 nucleotides read TGCGCCAGCAGCCAAGAGGGGGCGGCCGGGGAGCTGTTTTTT.